This T cell receptor (beta chain) was identified in a study of T cells in Graves' hyperthyroidism and ophthalmopathy. V trimming: 0 bases; J trimming: 1 base; junction bases outside the gene matches: 3. CDR1 SGHTS and CDR2 YDEGEE come from the germline V gene. The CDR3 is 15 residues long. Amplification targeted TCR beta CDR3 regions from RNA transcripts. The study used the HTBI primer set for a first-round RT-PCR of the TCR CDR3. TCRdb re-called the multiplex PCR reads through MiXCR, storing one row per CDR3 protein. The sample contains 550,000 to 600,000 distinct CDR3 sequences, 40% to 55% of which appear only once.

The receptor's source is an adult woman with Graves' disease, either hyperthyroidism or ophthalmopathy (not recorded which). The chain links TRBV5-8 to TRBJ1-1, with 7 bases aligning to TRBD1. Input material: peripheral blood or thyroid tissue (not recorded which). This chain's CDR3 is CASSLAGGENTEAFF. In DNA form, the CDR3 reads TGTGCCAGCAGCTTGGCAGGGGGAGAGAACACTGAAGCTTTCTTT.